The text below deals with one TCR beta chain. The antigen this receptor binds is unknown. The record has no base qualities; no much larger clone is one base away. This entry is derived from a study of T cell responses to AZD1222 COVID-19 vaccine (dated by TCRdb to about 2021). About the study as a whole: AZD1222 recipients whose second dose came at about 4 weeks and those whose second dose came at about 12 weeks were combined into one group, since spike-specific TCR depth and breadth did not differ between the two schedules. Enrollment into the trials was organized by age into subgroups of 18-55, 56-69 and 70-plus years, and those subgroups contained roughly 160, 29 and 62 TCR-sequenced participants, respectively. A total of 233 trial participants underwent TCR sequencing, of whom 207 had received two doses of AZD1222 and roughly 26 had received two doses of the MenACWY control vaccine.

The CDR3 regions of human TCRbeta chains were subjected to immunosequencing. Under the source paper's analysis protocol: TCRs in the repertoires were matched against a reference library of SARS-CoV-2-specific TCRs that had been generated with the MIRA antigen-specificity platform. Breadth meant the fraction of unique TCRs that were SARS-CoV-2-associated, whereas depth meant the fraction of total T cells that were SARS-CoV-2-associated. Using the MIRA data, every spike-specific TCR was mapped to the spike region that the TCR reacted to and assigned to either a CD4 or a CD8 class. Log10-transformed breadth and depth values were compared by one-way ANOVA with Sidak's multiple comparisons tests. TCRdb's version of the immuneACCESS table is confined to in-frame rearrangements and falls short of the full clone set. An unresolved V gene accounts for under half of the shortfall where checked; the remainder is of unknown origin. V and J calls and clone size are those listed in that table; D and trimming were worked out from the DNA. A total of about 120,000 clones appear in this sample, over 75% of them only once. 10% of the sample goes to the ten largest clones.

Per the germline V gene, SGHRS is the CDR1 and YFSETQ is the CDR2. The CDR3 numbers 14 residues from cysteine through phenylalanine. The sequence is cut down to CDR3 DNA, 42 bases in frame from base 1. V ends up 1 base short and J 4 bases short, with an unmatched junction base count of 3. The intended sense of this specimen's time point label: baseline before first vaccination. The vaccinee samples were drawn from two UK trials, COV001 and COV002, one of which was a single-blind randomized controlled phase 2/3 trial testing AZD1222 (ChAdOx1 nCoV-19) in healthy adults. For TCRbeta chain sequencing, PBMC samples were collected from trial participants at day 0 and at day 28 after the second dose. On the study overall, not on this receptor specifically: Most participants were white British and females outnumbered males, and the authors suggested that clonal diversity may have been underestimated. The 56-69-year group was small, and its depth increase did not reach significance, likely because of low power. Nearly half of unique spike-specific TCRs reportedly recognized epitopes outside regions mutated in the B.1.351 and B.1.1.7 variants. Conclusions about previously exposed vaccinees are limited, since just 6 or 7 AZD1222 recipients were seropositive for SARS-CoV-2 at baseline. After two AZD1222 doses, spike-specific TCR breadth and depth were significantly higher than at day 0 and than in MenACWY recipients. Vaccine-associated CD4 TCRs spanned the whole spike protein, with dominant responses in regions 160-218 and 743-854. Because no samples from the day 14 peak response were available, repertoires could be characterized only after the peak T cell response.

The chain employs TRBV5-1 and TRBJ2-5; 8 middle bases align to TRBD1. This receptor was taken from an adult in good health. Sequenced here: peripheral blood, sampled on day 0 of AZD1222 vaccination. CDR3 reads: CASSLQGAGETQYF. The nucleotide sequence reads TGCGCCAGCAGCTTGCAGGGGGCTGGAGAGACCCAGTACTTC.